This record covers a single T cell receptor beta chain. The protocol was immunoSEQ multiplex PCR, while the TCRdb copy is restricted to in-frame clones and leaves out a portion. The sample records just over 15,000 clones, 70% to 85% being singletons. Trimming at V came to 5 bases and at J to 1 base, leaving 3 bases not matched to a gene. Germline V gene lookup returns CDR1 LNHDA and CDR2 SQIVND (reference sequence). This CDR3 contains 14 residues. This entry comes from a study of sequential checkpoint blockade in melanoma. Treatment in this sample: randomized to nivolumab then ipilimumab (arm A) or the reverse (arm B).

The V gene is TRBV19, the J gene TRBJ2-3; 7 bases agree with TRBD2. This receptor was obtained from a human donor with melanoma. The specimen was CD8+ T cells sorted from blood (inferred from file names), collected from a patient given nivolumab and ipilimumab in sequence. CDR3 coding DNA: TGTGCCAGTAGTCCCGCGGGGGGCACAGATACGCAGTATTTT. Encoded protein: CASSPAGGTDTQYF.